This T cell receptor beta chain came from a study of blood T cell repertoires in COVID-19. Study at large: Acute-phase and convalescent COVID-19 samples originated in the United States, Italy and Spain.

In its sample, this clone was seen a few times. The CDR3 runs 13 residues. Per the germline V gene, CDR1 is KGHDR and CDR2 is SFDVKD. V was pared by 8 bases and J by 6 bases, with 7 bases of the junction left unmatched. As originally analysed: Researchers report that nucleated cell counts were estimated from reference gene primer amplification. Clones were read by immunoSEQ multiplex PCR, and TCRdb kept only the in-frame ones, dropping some. V and J calls and clone size are given by that table; D and trimming were obtained from the DNA. The sample has 95,000 to 150,000 clones; just under 80% are singletons.

Sequenced input: peripheral blood. The chain links TRBV24-1 to TRBJ2-7; 9 nucleotides line up with TRBD1. The receptor comes from a man aged 60 to 69 with active or convalescent COVID-19. As DNA, the CDR3 is TGTGCCACCAAGCCGGACAGGGGAGGCGAGCAGTACTTC. This sequence encodes CATKPDRGGEQYF.